This passage covers 8 T cell receptor beta chains from one sample sequenced in a study of T cell changes during pregnancy in multiple sclerosis. Repertoires were generated with immunoSEQ multiplex PCR, while TCRdb's copy carries only in-frame clones and drops some. The sample records 45,000 to 55,000 clones, roughly 90% being singletons. The sequencing here drew on CD4+ T cells from peripheral blood mononuclear cells, taken after pregnancy. Every receptor here comes from a female donor in good health, enrolled as a control in a pregnancy study.

The genes are TRBV5-1 and TRBJ2-7; no reliable D call. Germline V gene lookup returns CDR1 SGHRS and CDR2 YFSETQ. This CDR3 region has 14 residues. V lost 6 bases, J lost 7 bases, and 20 bases lay in between. The CDR3 region is CASTRSPTSREQYF. In nucleotides, the CDR3 is TGCGCCAGCACCCGATCGCCTACTTCGAGGGAGCAGTACTTC.

This clone was counted only a few times. The J gene is TRBJ2-7, the V gene TRBV6-5, with D perhaps matching TRBD1 (6 bases). V was cut by 7 bases and J by 5 bases, with 15 bases left in between. Germline lookup yields CDR1 MNHEY and CDR2 SVGAGI. The CDR3 loop spans 13 amino acids. CDR3 sequence: CASTAPQGHEQYF. The CDR3 DNA reads TGTGCCAGCACCGCACCTCAGGGGCACGAGCAGTACTTC.

The genes are TRBV7-9 and TRBJ1-1; TRBD1 matches 8 bases. J was trimmed by 0 bases and V by 5 bases; bases with no gene match: 5. Germline V gene lookup returns CDR1 SEHNR and CDR2 FQNEAQ (reference sequence). The CDR3 runs 15 residues. The CDR3 bases are TGTGCCAGCAGCGCCAGACAGGGGATGAACACTGAAGCTTTCTTT. Its translation: CASSARQGMNTEAFF.

This clone was counted a few times. The rearrangement links TRBV7-2 to TRBJ1-6; no clear D gene. The germline gives CDR1 SGHTA, CDR2 FQGNSA. Trimming left V 2 bases short and J 5 bases short, with 13 bases between. The CDR3 is made up of 16 amino acids. The CDR3 DNA is TGTGCCAGCAGCTTATCGGAGGCCCGGAATAATTCACCCCTCCACTTT. Translated, it gives CASSLSEARNNSPLHF.

This clone came up a few times. CDR3 in DNA: TGTGCCAGCAGACCACAGGAGACCGGGGAGCTGTTTTTT. Amino acids: CASRPQETGELFF. The chain joins TRBV7-9 to TRBJ2-2; D perhaps matches TRBD1 (5 bases). The CDR3 runs to 13 residues. V was clipped by 6 bases and J by 5 bases, with 10 bases between them. CDR1 SEHNR and CDR2 FQNEAQ come from the germline V gene (reference sequence).

The chain has TRBV14 and TRBJ1-2; unclear D gene. There are 12 residues in the CDR3. The germline CDR1 and CDR2 sequences are SGHDN and FVKESK. V was cut by 7 bases and J by 3 bases, with 9 bases left in between. The CDR3 nucleotides are TGTGCCAGCAACCACGGGGACTATGGCTACACCTTC. It translates to CASNHGDYGYTF.

The V call is TRBV18, the J call TRBJ1-6; D possibly corresponds to TRBD1 (6 bases). V was pared by 4 bases and J by 6 bases, with 10 bases between. This CDR3 region has 14 residues. CDR1 and CDR2 from the germline V gene are KGHSH and LQKENI. CDR3 sequence: CASSQTGSNSPLHF. Written as DNA, the CDR3 is TGTGCCAGCTCACAAACAGGGTCTAATTCACCCCTCCACTTT.

The chain uses TRBV7-2 and TRBJ1-5; D remains ambiguous. This CDR3 has 15 residues. With 4 bases removed from V and 4 bases from J, the gap between germline ends came to 14 bases. CDR1 and CDR2 (germline): SGHTA, FQGNSA. DNA of the CDR3: TGTGCCAGCAGCTCCGGCACCCTCGGGAATCAGCCCCAGCATTTT. Translation gives CASSSGTLGNQPQHF.